This T cell receptor beta chain was sequenced during a study of shared clonotypes between healthy human individuals. With regard to this clone: What it recognizes is unknown.

The CDR3 runs to 16 residues. The V and J ends lost 2 bases and 3 bases, in that order; junction bases with no gene match: 10. Germline loops: CDR1 SGHNT, CDR2 YYREEE (reference sequence). Here immunoSEQ multiplex PCR was the method, and the copy in TCRdb shows in-frame clones only, minus some. The profile shows a few million clones, 85% to 95% of them singletons. General study results and limits: Genetic and exposure-history diversity was limited by the small donor number. Between a handful of donors, naive CD4 clonotypes were shared at a level of roughly 5.5%.

The TCR sequence derives from a man between 18 and 35 years old in good health. This rearrangement joins TRBV5-4 to TRBJ1-1; 7 bases fit TRBD1. The sample was naive CD4+ T cells sorted from blood. Stated subset: CD45RA+ positively selected. CDR3 DNA sequence: TGTGCCAGCAGCTTACGGAACAGGGGTGGATACACTGAAGCTTTCTTT. Protein product: CASSLRNRGGYTEAFF.